These 13 T cell receptor beta chains were all obtained from the same sample, sequenced in a study of blood T cell repertoires in COVID-19. The assay was immunoSEQ multiplex PCR, and TCRdb's table has in-frame clones only and misses some. The data contain roughly 230,000 clones, roughly 80% of them singletons. The sample comprised peripheral blood. These receptors came from an elderly woman with acute or convalescent COVID-19.

V gene TRBV5-6 combines with J gene TRBJ2-7, with TRBD2 matching 7 bases. CDR1 and CDR2 (germline): SGHDT, YYEEEE. The CDR3 extends over 13 amino acids. The V and J ends lost 2 bases and 2 bases, in that order; junction bases with no gene match: 1. CDR3 residues: CASSFGGAYEQYF. CDR3 nucleotides: TGTGCCAGCAGCTTTGGGGGGGCCTACGAGCAGTACTTC.

The genes are TRBV12-3 or TRBV12-4 and TRBJ1-2; 8 nucleotides line up with TRBD1. This CDR3 region has 13 residues. J was trimmed by 4 bases and V by 6 bases; bases with no gene match: 4. The CDR3 DNA is TGTGCCAGCAGGCATACAGGGGGCTATGGCTACACCTTC. This sequence encodes CASRHTGGYGYTF.

Only a few counts were recorded for this clone. This chain joins TRBV2 and TRBJ1-4, with D hard to call. This CDR3 comprises 15 residues. Germline CDR1 reads SNHLY; CDR2 reads FYNNEI. V dropped 4 bases and J dropped 3 bases, with 12 bases sitting between them. CDR3 sequence reads: CASSGLGEPNEKLFF. The CDR3 DNA follows: TGTGCCAGCAGTGGTCTCGGGGAACCTAATGAAAAACTGTTTTTT.

This rearrangement joins TRBV10-3 to TRBJ1-6; D not resolved. CDR1 and CDR2 from the germline V gene are ENHRY and SYGVKD. CDR3 length: 18 amino acids. V shed 0 bases and J shed 5 bases, with 17 bases lying between them. CDR3 nucleotides: TGTGCCATCAGTGAGTCGAATTTTGGAGGTGCGGATAATTCACCCCTCCACTTT. It is translated as CAISESNFGGADNSPLHF.

This chain uses TRBV28 with TRBJ1-5; 10 nucleotides align to TRBD1. This CDR3 comprises 15 residues. Germline V gene lookup returns CDR1 MDHEN and CDR2 SYDVKM. V gave up 3 bases and J gave up 7 bases; unmatched junction bases: 6. The CDR3 here is CASSFGDRGYQPQHF. The CDR3 nucleotides read TGTGCCAGCAGTTTTGGGGACAGGGGATACCAGCCCCAGCATTTT.

The chain joins TRBV9 to TRBJ2-7; D is unclear. The V and J ends lost 3 bases and 5 bases respectively, with 12 bases between them. CDR1 is SGDLS and CDR2 is YYNGEE in the germline V gene. The CDR3 extends over 13 amino acids. The CDR3 loop is CASSDDIVHEQYF. The CDR3 coding sequence is TGTGCCAGCAGCGACGACATAGTCCACGAGCAGTACTTC.

This clone showed up just once. V and J are TRBV4-1 and TRBJ2-3, with TRBD2 as a possible D gene (5 bases). Trimming left V 0 bases short and J 0 bases short, with 19 bases between. Germline V lookup: CDR1 MGHRA, CDR2 YSYEKL. The CDR3 length is 19 residues. The CDR3 protein is CASSQERRTGTASTDTQYF. In nucleotides, the CDR3 is TGCGCCAGCAGCCAAGAACGGAGAACGGGAACCGCTAGCACAGATACGCAGTATTTT.

This clone was counted only a few times. CDR3 in DNA: TGTGCCAGCTCACCACGTGCTACAGGAATTAATCAGCCCCAGCATTTT. Amino acid sequence: CASSPRATGINQPQHF. The chain combines TRBV18 with TRBJ1-5; perhaps TRBD1 as D (5 bases). Germline CDR1 is KGHSH and CDR2 is LQKENI. The CDR3 length is 16 residues. Between the trimmed V and J ends, which lost 1 base and 4 bases, there was a span of 14 bases.

V gene TRBV5-4 combines with J gene TRBJ2-7; D possibly corresponds to TRBD2 (5 bases). The ends were cut back, 6 bases at V and 3 bases at J, with 16 bases in the middle. This CDR3 contains 14 residues. CDR1 is SGHNT and CDR2 is YYREEE in the germline V gene (reference sequence). The CDR3 here is CASTPDTGNYEQYF. The DNA for the CDR3 is TGTGCCAGCACCCCAGACACGGGGAACTACGAGCAGTACTTC.

This clone was recorded a few times. V usage is TRBV7-8 and J usage is TRBJ2-2; 8 bases are shared with TRBD1. After removal of 1 base from V and 1 base from J, the junction contained 2 bases not matched to a gene. The germline V gene encodes CDR1 SGHVS and CDR2 FQNEAQ. The CDR3 is 16 amino acids. The CDR3 spells CASSLVGTGNTGELFF. CDR3 sequence (DNA): TGTGCCAGCAGCTTAGTTGGGACAGGGAACACCGGGGAGCTGTTTTTT. Looking up the rest from reference TRBV7-8 and TRBJ2-2 gives the full variable domain: GAGVSQSPRYKVAKRGQDVALRCDPISGHVSLFWYQQALGQGPEFLTYFQNEAQLDKSGLPSDRFFAERPEGSVSTLKIQRTQQEDSAVYLCASSLVGTGNTGELFFGEGSRLTVL.

The gene calls are TRBV3-1 (or the pseudogene TRBV3-2) and TRBJ1-3; D not certain. Per germline, CDR1 LGHDT and CDR2 YNNKEL (reference sequence). The CDR3 runs to 17 residues. V lost 1 base and J lost 0, with 13 bases in between. The CDR3 coding sequence is TGTGCCAGCAGCCAAGGGGAGTCCCGCTTCTCTGGAAACACCATATATTTT. The encoded protein is CASSQGESRFSGNTIYF.

The V gene is TRBV27, the J gene TRBJ1-1; D gene ambiguous. The CDR3 has 13 residues. Germline CDR1 MNHEY, CDR2 SMNVEV (reference sequence). V lost 4 bases and J 2 bases, leaving 8 bases between the germline ends. In nucleotides, the CDR3 is TGTGCCAGCAGTTACCCCGGTAACACTGAAGCTTTCTTT. It translates to CASSYPGNTEAFF.

The CDR3 DNA reads TGTGCCAGCAGTTTAGGGGACCCGGGACAGGGTTACGAGCAGTACTTC. Encoded protein: CASSLGDPGQGYEQYF. The rearrangement links TRBV27 to TRBJ2-7, with 9 nucleotides matching TRBD1. The CDR3 contains 16 residues. CDR1 is MNHEY, CDR2 SMNVEV, per germline (reference sequence). Trimming at V came to 2 bases and at J to 4 bases, leaving 9 bases not matched to a gene.